This note documents a single T cell receptor (beta chain) sequence. Antigen unknown. TCRdb itself ran the reads through MiXCR, one entry per CDR3 protein. The repertoire holds around 740,000 distinct CDR3 sequences, with under 40% as singletons. Trimming at V came to 3 bases and at J to 8 bases, leaving 2 bases not matched to a gene. The CDR3 runs to 12 residues. Germline loops: CDR1 LNHDA, CDR2 SQIVND (reference sequence). This entry comes from a study of T cell repertoires in cytomegalovirus infection. Looking at the study overall: Evidence of both CMV infection and a matching HLA type came from public TCR beta signatures. Study-wide results and limits: Cumulative frequency (of public TCR beta family members) identified carriers of CMV plus the relevant HLA. CMV-specific HLA-C-restricted TCR beta clonotypes dominated the ex vivo response.

The TCR comes from a human donor in good health (CMV status not recorded). Some clones in this sample may be carry-over from other donors' samples. The chain combines TRBV19 with TRBJ1-2; TRBD1 agrees at 8 bases. The sample was PBMCs. CDR3 region: CASSIDRGGYTF. CDR3 DNA: TGTGCCAGTAGTATCGACAGGGGCGGCTACACCTTC.